What follows describes a single T cell receptor beta chain. What it recognizes is unknown. This record belongs to a study of T cell responses to AZD1222 COVID-19 vaccine. Study-wide results and caveats: Among AZD1222 vaccinees, only six or seven were seropositive at baseline. Donor demographics were predominantly white British with a female majority; clonal diversity may be underestimated. Recipients of two AZD1222 doses showed rising Spike-specific TCR breadth and depth.

CDR1 is MNHEY and CDR2 is SVGAGI in the germline V gene. The V and J ends lost 6 bases and 6 bases respectively, with 13 bases between them. The CDR3 has 13 amino acids. Some clones are missing from TCRdb's copy, which holds only in-frame ones; the method was immunoSEQ multiplex PCR. Among 80,000 or so clones listed, around nine tenths were seen once. The sample in question was peripheral blood, obtained on day 0 of MenACWY control vaccination. The origin of this receptor is an adult in good health. The chain uses TRBV6-5 and TRBJ2-3; perhaps TRBD1 as D (5 bases). CDR3 bases: TGTGCCAGCAGCTTCGACAGCGCGGATACGCAGTATTTT. Its protein product is CASSFDSADTQYF.